The rows below give T cell receptor beta chains drawn from one sample of a study of metastatic and nonmetastatic thyroid tumors. MiXCR re-clonotyped the PCR reads for TCRdb. The table has 20,000 or so clones, 22% seen once. Sequenced sample: adjacent normal tissue. The source is a female donor with papillary thyroid cancer or a benign thyroid nodule (not recorded which). Some clones in this sample may be carry-over from other donors' samples. Each CDR3 is given with its conserved first and last residue. The D gene is left open where the match is weak. Only part of the rows carry a size: once, few, many, or a class if the clone is expanded.

d_call,clone_size,v_call,j_call,cdr3_aa,cdr3_nt
.,few,TRBV28,TRBJ2-7,CASSPAGAYEQYF,TGTGCCAGCAGTCCCGCAGGAGCCTACGAGCAGTACTTC
.,.,TRBV7-9,TRBJ1-2,CASSLAYYGYTF,TGTGCCAGCAGCTTAGCTTACTATGGCTACACCTTC
TRBD2,.,TRBV20-1,TRBJ2-7,CSAISGLHYEQYF,TGCAGTGCTATCTCGGGACTACACTACGAGCAGTACTTC
.,.,TRBV20-1,TRBJ2-5,CSARDEGETQYF,TGCAGTGCTAGAGATGAGGGGGAGACCCAGTACTTC
.,.,TRBV7-6,TRBJ2-5,CASSLSGDRETQYF,TGTGCCAGCAGCCTCTCTGGTGACCGGGAGACCCAGTACTTC
.,many,TRBV7-3,TRBJ2-5,CASSLMGLARETQYF,TGTGCCAGCAGCTTAATGGGCCTAGCCCGAGAGACCCAGTACTTC
TRBD2,.,TRBV27,TRBJ2-7,CASSSTSGVLVYEQYF,TGCGCCAGCAGTTCTACTAGCGGGGTGCTCGTGTACGAGCAGTACTTC
.,.,TRBV20-1,TRBJ1-2,CSARAGIANYGYTF,TGCAGTGCTAGAGCAGGAATAGCTAACTATGGCTACACCTTC
.,many,TRBV20-1,TRBJ2-3,CSVWETGTDTQYF,TGCAGTGTCTGGGAGACGGGCACAGATACGCAGTATTTT
TRBD1,few,TRBV6-1,TRBJ1-2,CASSEWTGVGYTF,TGTGCCAGCAGTGAGTGGACAGGGGTTGGCTACACCTTC
TRBD1,few,TRBV12-3/TRBV12-4,TRBJ1-6,CASSPGQGVSPLHF,TGTGCCAGCAGTCCAGGACAGGGGGTTTCACCCCTCCACTTT
.,few,TRBV6-2/TRBV6-3,TRBJ2-7,CASSYTGSLEQYF,TGTGCCAGCAGTTATACAGGCAGCCTGGAGCAGTACTTC
TRBD1,medium-sized,TRBV18,TRBJ1-2,CASSPEAAGGLDGYTF,TGTGCCAGCTCACCAGAGGCCGCAGGGGGCCTTGATGGCTACACCTTC
TRBD1,few,TRBV6-1,TRBJ2-3,CASSEYEQGAGDTQYF,TGTGCCAGCAGTGAATATGAACAGGGGGCCGGGGATACGCAGTATTTT
TRBD1,many,TRBV6-1,TRBJ1-2,CASSEGTGLYGYTF,TGTGCCAGCAGTGAAGGGACAGGGCTCTATGGCTACACCTTC
.,.,TRBV6-1,TRBJ2-3,CASTVGPTDTQYF,TGTGCCAGCACAGTGGGGCCCACAGATACGCAGTATTTT
TRBD1,.,TRBV19,TRBJ2-7,CASSISTGEVEQYF,TGTGCCAGTAGTATTTCGACAGGGGAAGTCGAGCAGTACTTC
.,medium-sized,TRBV20-1,TRBJ1-1,CSARDKDGEAFF,TGCAGTGCTAGAGACAAGGACGGAGAAGCTTTCTTT
.,few,TRBV5-1,TRBJ1-2,CASSHPGLDYGYTF,TGCGCCAGCAGCCATCCTGGGCTGGACTATGGCTACACCTTC
TRBD2,many,TRBV5-1,TRBJ2-3,CASSLERGWGDTQYF,TGCGCCAGCAGCTTGGAGCGGGGGTGGGGAGATACGCAGTATTTT
TRBD1,many,TRBV28,TRBJ1-4,CASSGTGWEKLFF,TGTGCCAGCAGTGGGACAGGGTGGGAAAAACTGTTTTTT